This TCR beta chain emerged from a study of cytomegalovirus exposure and HLA in healthy donors. Whole-study results and caveats: Per a prior analysis, the majority of TCR beta V segments were productive roughly 87% or roughly 30% of the time. According to a later analysis, donors in an Asian-associated ancestry cluster reportedly had fewer N-insertions than the approximately 670-donor mean. The later analysis indicated that the majority of CMV-associated TCR beta chains appeared HLA-restricted.

Turning to this clone: Its antigen is not identified.

Germline CDR1 GTSNPN, CDR2 SVGIG (reference sequence). The V gene lost 3 bases and the J gene lost 3 bases, with 12 bases spanning the gap. The length of the CDR3 is 13 residues. Primers: 60 Vbeta forward and 13 Jbeta reverse. In the original processing: Counted up in a later analysis, unique TCR beta chains came to about 80 million, with about 10 million shared. The protocol was immunoSEQ multiplex PCR, while the TCRdb copy is restricted to in-frame clones and leaves out a portion. V, J and clone size are taken as reported in that table, and D and trimming were inferred from the DNA itself. This sample lists 150,000 to 200,000 clones; its ten largest clones have 1.3%.

Specimen: PBMCs. This sequence originates from a woman aged 60-70 years in good health and CMV-seronegative. The chain has TRBV30 and TRBJ2-7, with D perhaps matching TRBD2 (6 bases). CDR3: CAWREGGIYEQYF. The CDR3 DNA reads as TGTGCCTGGAGGGAGGGCGGAATCTACGAGCAGTACTTC.